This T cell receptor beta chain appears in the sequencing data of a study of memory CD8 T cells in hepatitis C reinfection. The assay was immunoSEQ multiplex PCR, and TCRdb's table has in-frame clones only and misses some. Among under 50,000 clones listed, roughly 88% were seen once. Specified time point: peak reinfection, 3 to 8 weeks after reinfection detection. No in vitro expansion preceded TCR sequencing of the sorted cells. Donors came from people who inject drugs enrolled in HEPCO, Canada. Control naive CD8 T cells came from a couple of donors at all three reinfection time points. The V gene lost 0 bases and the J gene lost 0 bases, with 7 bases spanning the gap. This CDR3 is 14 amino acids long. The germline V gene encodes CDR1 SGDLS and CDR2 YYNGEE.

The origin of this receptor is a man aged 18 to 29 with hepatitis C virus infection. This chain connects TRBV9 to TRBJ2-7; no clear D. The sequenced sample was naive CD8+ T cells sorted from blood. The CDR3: CASSVGAPSYEQYF. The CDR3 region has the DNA TGTGCCAGCAGCGTAGGGGCTCCCTCCTACGAGCAGTACTTC.